These T cell receptor beta chains were read from a single sample in a study of blood T cell repertoires in COVID-19. Produced via immunoSEQ multiplex PCR; TCRdb's table is partial and in-frame only. The sample has more than 300,000 clones, 87% seen once. Sequenced sample: PBMCs or T cells enriched from blood (not recorded which). These TCRs come from a man aged 40-49 years in a cohort exposed to, infected with or recovered from COVID-19 (not recorded which). Each CDR3 is given without its conserved first and last residue. D genes are given only for firm matches.

TRBJ1-2,-,TRBV10-3,AIRLEGDDGYT
TRBJ2-7,-,TRBV30,AWRARTVSYEQY
TRBJ2-1,TRBD2,TRBV5-4,ASRISSGRAHNEQF
TRBJ1-6,-,TRBV19,ASRLRDTNSPLH
TRBJ2-7,-,TRBV6-5,ASTPLQGTYEQY
TRBJ2-2,-,TRBV6-5,ASRYKGGTGELF
TRBJ2-7,-,TRBV5-5,ASSLASGTYEQY
TRBJ2-1,-,TRBV3-1/TRBV3-2,ASSQVPGAYNEQF
TRBJ1-1,-,TRBV12-5,ASGLVRPGAMNTEAF
TRBJ1-5,TRBD1,TRBV2,ASCGTAKQPQH
TRBJ2-7,TRBD2,TRBV19,ASIASGRPIYEQY
TRBJ2-5,TRBD1,TRBV5-5,ASSFVTQGARETQY